This T cell receptor (beta chain) originates from a study of shared clonotypes between healthy human individuals. Study in general: Each donor's CD8 memory used one plate, CD8 naive two, each CD4 subset three.

Overall study results and limits: The expectation was that sequencing depth would affect clonotype sharing among donors.

This CDR3 is 15 amino acids long. Trimming cost V 5 bases and J 2 bases; bases outside gene matches: 0. Germline values: CDR1 SEHNR, CDR2 FQNEAQ (reference sequence). Naive CD8 cells lacked CD45RO, underwent positive selection for CCR7 and left out terminally differentiated effector memory CD45RA+ cells. Points on this clone: The antigen is not known.

Execution of the assay was at deep level. This table comes from immunoSEQ multiplex PCR, and its TCRdb copy is limited to in-frame clones, with some not included. The table shows about 2 million clones, with about 95% occurring only once. The sequence came from a man aged 18 to 30 in good health. The V gene is TRBV7-9, the J gene TRBJ2-7; 16 bases are shared with TRBD2. The sample consisted of naive CD8+ T cells sorted from blood. CDR3 coding DNA: TGTGCCAGCAGCGGGACTAGCGGGAGGGCCTACGAGCAGTACTTC. Its translation is CASSGTSGRAYEQYF.